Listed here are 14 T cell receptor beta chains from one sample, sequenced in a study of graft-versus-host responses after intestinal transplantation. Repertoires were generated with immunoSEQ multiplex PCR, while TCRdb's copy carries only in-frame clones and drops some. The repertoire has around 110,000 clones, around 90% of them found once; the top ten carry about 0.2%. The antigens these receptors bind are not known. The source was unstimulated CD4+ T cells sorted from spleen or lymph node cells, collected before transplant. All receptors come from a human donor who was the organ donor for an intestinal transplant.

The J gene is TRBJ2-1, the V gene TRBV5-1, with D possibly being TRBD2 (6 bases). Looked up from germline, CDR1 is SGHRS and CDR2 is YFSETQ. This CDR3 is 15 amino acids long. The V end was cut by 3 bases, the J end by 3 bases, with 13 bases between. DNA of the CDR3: TGCGCCAGCAGCTGGGGACTGCTTGGCTACAATGAGCAGTTCTTC. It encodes CASSWGLLGYNEQFF.

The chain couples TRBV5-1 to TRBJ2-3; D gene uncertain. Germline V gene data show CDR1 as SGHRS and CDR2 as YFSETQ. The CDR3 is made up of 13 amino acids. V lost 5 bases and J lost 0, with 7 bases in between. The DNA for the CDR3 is TGCGCCAGCAGATTCGACAGCACAGATACGCAGTATTTT. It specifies CASRFDSTDTQYF.

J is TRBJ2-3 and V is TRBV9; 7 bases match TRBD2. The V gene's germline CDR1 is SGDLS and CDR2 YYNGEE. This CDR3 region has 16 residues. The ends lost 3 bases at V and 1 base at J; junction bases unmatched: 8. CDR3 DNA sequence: TGTGCCAGCAGCGGCGGCGGGAGCAGGGGCACAGATACGCAGTATTTT. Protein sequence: CASSGGGSRGTDTQYF.

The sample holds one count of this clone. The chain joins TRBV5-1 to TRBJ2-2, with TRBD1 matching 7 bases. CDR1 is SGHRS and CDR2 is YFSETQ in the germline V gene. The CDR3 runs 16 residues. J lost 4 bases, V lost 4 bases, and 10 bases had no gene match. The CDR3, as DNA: TGCGCCAGCAGCCTGACACAGGGGTGGGGCACCGGGGAGCTGTTTTTT. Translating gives CASSLTQGWGTGELFF.

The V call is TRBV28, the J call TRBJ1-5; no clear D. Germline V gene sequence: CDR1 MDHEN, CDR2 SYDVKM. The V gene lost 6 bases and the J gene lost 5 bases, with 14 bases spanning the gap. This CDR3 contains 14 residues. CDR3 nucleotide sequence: TGTGCCAGCAGCCTGGGCGGTAGGTATCAGCCCCAGCATTTT. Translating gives CASSLGGRYQPQHF.

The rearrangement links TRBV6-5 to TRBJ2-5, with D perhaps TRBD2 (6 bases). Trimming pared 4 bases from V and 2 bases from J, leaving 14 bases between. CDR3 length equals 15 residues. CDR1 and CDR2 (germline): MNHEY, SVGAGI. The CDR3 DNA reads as TGTGCCAGCAGTTTGGGGGGACTCTTACAAGAGACCCAGTACTTC. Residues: CASSLGGLLQETQYF.

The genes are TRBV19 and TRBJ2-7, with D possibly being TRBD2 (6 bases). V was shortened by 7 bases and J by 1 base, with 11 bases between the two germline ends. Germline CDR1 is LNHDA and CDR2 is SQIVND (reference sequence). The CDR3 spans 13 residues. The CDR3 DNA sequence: TGTGCCAGTAACTCAGGGACTTCCTACGAGCAGTACTTC. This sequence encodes CASNSGTSYEQYF.

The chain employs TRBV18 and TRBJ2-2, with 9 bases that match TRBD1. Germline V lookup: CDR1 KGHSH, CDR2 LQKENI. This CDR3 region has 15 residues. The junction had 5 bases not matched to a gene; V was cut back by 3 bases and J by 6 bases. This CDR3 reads CASSPTGGSAGELFF. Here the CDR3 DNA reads TGTGCCAGCTCACCTACAGGGGGCAGCGCCGGGGAGCTGTTTTTT.

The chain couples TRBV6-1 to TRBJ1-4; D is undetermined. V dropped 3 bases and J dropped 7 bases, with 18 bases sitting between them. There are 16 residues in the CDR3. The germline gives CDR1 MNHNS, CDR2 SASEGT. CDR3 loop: CASSDLYSDGAEKLFF. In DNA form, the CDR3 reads TGTGCCAGCAGTGACTTATACTCGGACGGCGCTGAAAAACTGTTTTTT.

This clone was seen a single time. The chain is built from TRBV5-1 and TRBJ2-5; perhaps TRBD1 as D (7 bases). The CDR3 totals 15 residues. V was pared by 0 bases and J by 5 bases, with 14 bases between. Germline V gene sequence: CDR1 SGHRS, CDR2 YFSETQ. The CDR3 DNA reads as TGCGCCAGCAGCTTGGGAACGGCAGGGGGGGAGACCCAGTACTTC. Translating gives CASSLGTAGGETQYF.

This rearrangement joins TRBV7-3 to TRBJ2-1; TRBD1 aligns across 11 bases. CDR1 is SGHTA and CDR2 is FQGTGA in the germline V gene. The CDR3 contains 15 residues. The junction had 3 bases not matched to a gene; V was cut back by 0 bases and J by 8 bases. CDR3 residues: CASSLTGTGGDEQFF. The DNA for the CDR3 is TGTGCCAGCAGCTTAACCGGGACAGGGGGAGATGAGCAGTTCTTC.

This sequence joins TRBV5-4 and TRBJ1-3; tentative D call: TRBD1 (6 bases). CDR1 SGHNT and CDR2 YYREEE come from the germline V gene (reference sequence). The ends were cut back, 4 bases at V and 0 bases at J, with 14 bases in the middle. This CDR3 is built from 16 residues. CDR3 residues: CASSPSGTSSGNTIYF. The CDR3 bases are TGTGCCAGCAGCCCCTCCGGGACAAGCTCTGGAAACACCATATATTTT.

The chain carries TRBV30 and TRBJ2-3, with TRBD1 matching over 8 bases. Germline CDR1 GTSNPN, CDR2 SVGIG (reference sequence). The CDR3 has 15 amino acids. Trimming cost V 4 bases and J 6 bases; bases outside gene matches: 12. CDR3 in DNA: TGTGCCTGGACAGCCCTGATGGACAGGGCGGATACGCAGTATTTT. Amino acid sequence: CAWTALMDRADTQYF.

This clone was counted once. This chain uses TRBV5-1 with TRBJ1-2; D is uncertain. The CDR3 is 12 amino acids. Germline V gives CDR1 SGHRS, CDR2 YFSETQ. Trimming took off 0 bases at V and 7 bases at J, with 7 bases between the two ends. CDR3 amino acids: CASSLAEGGYTF. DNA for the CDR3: TGCGCCAGCAGCTTGGCCGAAGGTGGCTACACCTTC.